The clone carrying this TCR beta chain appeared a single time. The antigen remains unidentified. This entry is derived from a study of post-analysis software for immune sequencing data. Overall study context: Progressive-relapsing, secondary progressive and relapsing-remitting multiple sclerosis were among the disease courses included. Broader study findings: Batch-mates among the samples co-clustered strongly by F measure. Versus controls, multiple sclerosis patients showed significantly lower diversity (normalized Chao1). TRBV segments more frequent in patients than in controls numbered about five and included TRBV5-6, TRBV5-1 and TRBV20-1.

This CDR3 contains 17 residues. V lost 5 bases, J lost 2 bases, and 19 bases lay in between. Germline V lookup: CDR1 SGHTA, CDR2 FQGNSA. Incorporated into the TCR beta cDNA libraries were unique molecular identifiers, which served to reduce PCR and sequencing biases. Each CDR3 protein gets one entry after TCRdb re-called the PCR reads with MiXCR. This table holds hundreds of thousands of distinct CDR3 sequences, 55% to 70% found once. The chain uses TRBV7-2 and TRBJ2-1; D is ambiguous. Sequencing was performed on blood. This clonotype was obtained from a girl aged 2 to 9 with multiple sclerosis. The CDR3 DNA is TGTGCCAGCAGCCTCCGACTCCTTCCTCCGACCTACAATGAGCAGTTCTTC. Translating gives CASSLRLLPPTYNEQFF.